This entry describes one T cell receptor (beta chain). It has no known antigen specificity. No per-base quality is available; no much larger clone lies one base away. The donors were healthy, HIV-negative adults with no recently reported acute infections or vaccinations. Only Caucasian adults living in Nashville, Tennessee, USA were represented among the donors. CD4+ T cells were enriched by magnetic negative selection, after which naive cells were positively selected on CD45RA and the negative fraction was taken as the memory subset. Blood was obtained by leukapheresis, after which PBMCs were separated by Ficoll-Histopaque density gradient centrifugation and cryopreserved in liquid nitrogen vapor phase. Analytical flow cytometry was used to check the purity and quantity of each magnetically sorted T cell population. Genomic DNA was isolated from each sorted fraction and quantified by UV absorbance on a Nanodrop 2000c.

The sample originates from a study of shared clonotypes between healthy human individuals (dated by TCRdb to 2018 to 2021). Turning to the overall study: The cohort comprised two women and a few men aged 18 to 49 years. For each donor, CD4 naive and CD4 memory were each run on three plates, CD8 naive on two plates, and CD8 memory on one plate. To estimate repertoire size and how much clonotypes are shared between individuals, the study performed deep sequencing of blood TCR repertoires from roughly five healthy adults. Each donor's leukapheresis produced roughly between roughly 0.9 and 9 billion PBMCs. Libraries were prepared and TCR repertoires were sequenced by different laboratories using diverse techniques, in order to increase sequencing depth and limit assay-specific biases.

TCR CDR3 regions were amplified from genomic DNA by multiplex PCR using the deep immunoSEQ assay. Extracted genomic DNA from each cell subset was distributed evenly across all wells of several immunoSEQ 96-well plates, and each plate was treated as a replicate. For sorted subsets, each replicate PCR was loaded with about 0.2 ug genomic DNA, equivalent to some 31,000 T cell genomes. Purified libraries were quantified with a Qubit 3.0 fluorometer, sized on a Bioanalyzer 2100, and re-quantified with the KAPA Library Quantification kit. Every immunoSEQ 96-well plate was sequenced on a separate single-read 150-cycle Illumina NextSeq 550 flow cell. In the source study's methods: The immunoSEQ output contained only junctional sequences without quality scores, so filtering could not match that applied to full-length reads. To assign V/J genes and CDR3, sequences were annotated against IMGT germline references using PyIR, a Python wrapper for IgBLAST v1.9. Reads were filtered out if the reads had weak V/J assignments (E-value above 1e-6), no CDR3, stop codons, out-of-frame junctions, or ambiguous translated residues. V3J clonotypes were defined by identical inferred V gene, J gene, and CDR3 amino acid sequence. Percentage overlap between repertoires was calculated by dividing the number of shared unique clonotypes by the size of the smaller repertoire. Three approaches were used to assess repertoire richness: RTK rarefaction, the Chao1 estimator, and Recon v2.1 estimates of unobserved clonotypes. For all TCRbeta clonotypes obtained by the gDNA method from a few donors, generation probabilities were computed with OLGA. The table was pulled from immuneACCESS by TCRdb, which kept in-frame rearrangements only. Such tables lose some clones; where checked, under half of the loss comes from unresolved V genes, and the rest has no known cause. V and J calls and clone size come straight from that table; D and trimming were deduced from the DNA. The sample table lists 600,000 to 750,000 clones, roughly two thirds of them with a count of one. Clones ranked in the top ten supply around 1.7% of the sample.

What the research found in general, with its limitations: Around 5% of naive CD4, 3.5% of naive CD8, 2% to 2.5% of memory CD4, and over 0.35% of memory CD8 clonotypes were shared across a few donors. Rarefaction of sorted-subset datasets indicated incomplete sequencing despite the large sequencing depth. Only blood was sampled, and tissue TCR repertoires likely differ from those in blood. The small number of donors limited the genetic and exposure-history diversity represented. Clonotypes shared by all four sorted-subset donors showed higher generation probabilities than non-shared clonotypes. Larger estimated clonotype richness was generally found for naive subsets than for memory subsets. Pairwise subsampling indicated that sequencing depth was expected to affect the degree of clonotype sharing among donors.

The trim is 1 base for V and 5 bases for J, with a gap of 15 bases between the germline ends. The CDR3 runs 15 amino acids, cysteine and phenylalanine included. This entry keeps only the CDR3 DNA: 45 bases, framed from base 1. CDR1 and CDR2 are read off the germline V gene as SGDLS and YYNGEE. This receptor was obtained from a woman between 25 and 40 years old in good health. The V gene is TRBV9 and the J gene is TRBJ2-5; TRBD1 is a weak D gene call, 5 bases matching. Sequenced material: memory CD4+ T cells sorted from blood. The cell subset or site label on this specimen signifies: CD45RA-negative fraction. The CDR3 reads CASSVSPARDETQYF. The nucleotide sequence is given as TGTGCCAGCAGCGTATCCCCCGCCAGGGATGAGACCCAGTACTTC. With the rest looked up from the reference TRBV9 and TRBJ2-5 genes rather than sequenced, the full variable domain is DSGVTQTPKHLITATGQRVTLRCSPRSGDLSVYWYQQSLDQGLQFLIQYYNGEERAKGNILERFSAQQFPDLHSELNLSSLELGDSALYFCASSVSPARDETQYFGPGTRLLVL.